This TCR beta chain originates from a study of response to subunit inactivated influenza vaccine. TCRdb redid the calling of the RT-PCR reads with MiXCR, one entry per CDR3 protein. In the table there are about 480,000 distinct CDR3 sequences, 9.5% to 13% of which are singletons. About this clonotype itself: Antigen unknown.

The CDR3 consists of 13 residues. CDR1 and CDR2 (germline): SGHVS, FNYEAQ. Trimming removed 5 bases at V and 4 bases at J, with 8 bases between. Regarding the study as a whole: The authors proposed limited new T cell recruitment per seasonal influenza vaccination.

The chain joins TRBV7-6 to TRBJ1-4; possibly TRBD1 for D (5 bases). This receptor was identified in a man in his fifties who received an inactivated influenza vaccine. This material consisted of PBMCs from blood, taken about 40 days after vaccination. The CDR3: CASSPGLNEKLFF. The CDR3 coding sequence is TGTGCCAGCAGCCCGGGGCTTAATGAAAAACTGTTTTTT.